This TCR beta chain was profiled in a study of cytomegalovirus exposure and HLA in healthy donors. Study-wide results and limits: A later analysis found that most CMV-associated TCR beta chains appeared HLA-restricted. Sequencing artifact likely explains a cluster of highly shared sequence variants.

The primer mix had 60 Vbeta and 13 Jbeta primers. Clones were sequenced by immunoSEQ multiplex PCR, and TCRdb holds only the in-frame ones, with some missing. The table has about 86,000 clones, around 71% seen once. This CDR3 has 12 amino acids. V was pared by 7 bases and J by 2 bases, with 11 bases between. Germline V lookup: CDR1 SQVTM, CDR2 ANQGSEA. Comment on this clone: Its target is unknown.

The chain has TRBV29-1 and TRBJ1-1; D is possibly TRBD1 (5 bases). The material sequenced was PBMCs. The TCR comes from a man in his 60s in good health and CMV-seronegative. The CDR3 is CSGGRPNTEAFF. CDR3 coding DNA: TGCAGCGGGGGCAGGCCTAACACTGAAGCTTTCTTT.